This record covers a single TCR beta chain. This entry belongs to a study of blood T cells in healthy people across ages. Germline V CDR1 and CDR2: SNHLY, FYNNEI. There are 14 residues in the CDR3. Trimming shortened V by 6 bases and J by 6 bases, and 14 bases separated the two germline ends. A second PCR of about 6 to 11 cycles used a sample-barcoded 5' primer and a J-beta primer mix. TCRdb independently ran MiXCR on the 5' RACE reads; one entry per CDR3 protein. The data contain 600,000 to 900,000 distinct CDR3 sequences, roughly 24% of them singletons. These same records also appear under a second study, on T cells of mothers and their children.

Input material: blood. The V gene is TRBV2, the J gene TRBJ2-2; a weak D match, TRBD1 (6 bases). The source is a boy aged 5-17 years in good health. CDR3 in DNA: TGTGCCAGCAGGGGGACAAGTCCGGCCGGGGAGCTGTTTTTT. It encodes CASRGTSPAGELFF.